This T cell receptor (beta chain) is drawn from a study of CD8+CD57+ T cells in acquired aplastic anemia. Study information: Healthy donor sequencing depth: 10 million to 10.8 million CD4+, some 12 million CD8+ reads. Study-wide findings and caveats: Overlapping CD8+ CDR3 repertoires of patients and controls contained around 30 shared sequences.

The CDR3 loop spans 15 amino acids. Germline-derived CDR1 and CDR2 are SGHAT and FQDESV (reference sequence). V was clipped by 8 bases and J by 3 bases; unmatched bases: 8. As for this clonotype: No antigen is known for it.

Both TCR beta VDJ combination and CDR3 sequence profiling were carried out. Genomic DNA was the template for this profiling. TCRdb called the reads again in MiXCR, with one record for every CDR3 protein. The table records about 80,000 distinct CDR3 sequences, around 44% of them present only once. The chain joins TRBV11-1 to TRBJ2-3, with TRBD2 matching 10 bases. This TCR was recovered from a human donor in good health, serving as a control. Sequenced input: sorted CD4+, CD8+, or CD8+CD57+ T cells (not recorded which) from PBMCs. The CDR3 region has the DNA TGTGCCAGCGCCCCCACTAGCGGGAAGACAGATACGCAGTATTTT. The encoded protein is CASAPTSGKTDTQYF. Full variable domain (remainder filled in from reference TRBV11-1 and TRBJ2-3): EAEVAQSPRYKITEKSQAVAFWCDPISGHATLYWYRQILGQGPELLVQFQDESVVDDSQLPKDRFSAERLKGVDSTLKIQPAELGDSAMYLCASAPTSGKTDTQYFGPGTRLTVL.